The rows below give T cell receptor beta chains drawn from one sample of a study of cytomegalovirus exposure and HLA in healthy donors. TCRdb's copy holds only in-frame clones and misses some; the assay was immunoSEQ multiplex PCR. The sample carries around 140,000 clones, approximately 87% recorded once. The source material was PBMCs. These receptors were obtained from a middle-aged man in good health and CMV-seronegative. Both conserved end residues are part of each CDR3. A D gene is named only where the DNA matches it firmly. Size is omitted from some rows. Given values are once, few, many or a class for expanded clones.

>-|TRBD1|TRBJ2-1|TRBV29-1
CSVEGFLDRGGMNEQFF
TGCAGCGTTGAAGGTTTCCTTGACAGGGGAGGAATGAATGAGCAGTTCTTC
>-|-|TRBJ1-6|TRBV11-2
CASSLQGRRAPLHF
TGTGCCAGCAGTCTTCAGGGGCGTAGGGCACCCCTCCACTTT
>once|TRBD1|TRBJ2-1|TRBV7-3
CASSSQGTSYNEQFF
TGTGCCAGCAGCTCACAGGGGACCTCCTACAATGAGCAGTTCTTC
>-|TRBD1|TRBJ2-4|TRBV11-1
CASSLTTGAKNIQYF
TGTGCCAGCAGCTTAACGACAGGGGCCAAAAACATTCAGTACTTC
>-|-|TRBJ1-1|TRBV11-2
CASSSWARGTTEAFF
TGTGCCAGCAGCTCGTGGGCAAGGGGTACAACTGAAGCTTTCTTT
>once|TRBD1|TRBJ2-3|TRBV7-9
CASSPLWTGATDTQYF
TGTGCCAGCAGCCCCCTGTGGACAGGCGCCACAGATACGCAGTATTTT
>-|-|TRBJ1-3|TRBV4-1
CASSQENWSSGNTIYF
TGCGCCAGCAGCCAAGAGAACTGGAGCTCTGGAAACACCATATATTTT
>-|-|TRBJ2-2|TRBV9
CASSVARGGGTGELFF
TGTGCCAGCAGCGTAGCTCGGGGAGGCGGTACCGGGGAGCTGTTTTTT
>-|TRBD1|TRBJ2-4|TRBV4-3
CASSQEGGTGDIQYF
TGCGCCAGCAGCCAAGAAGGTGGGACAGGGGACATTCAGTACTTC
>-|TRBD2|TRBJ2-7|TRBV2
CASSGSGTSAYEQYF
TGTGCCAGCAGTGGGAGCGGGACCTCAGCCTACGAGCAGTACTTC
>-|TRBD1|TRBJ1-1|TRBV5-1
CASSTQGAGNTEAFF
TGCGCCAGCAGCACACAGGGGGCAGGGAACACTGAAGCTTTCTTT
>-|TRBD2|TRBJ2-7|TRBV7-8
CASSLLLGREGDEQYF
TGTGCCAGCAGCTTACTCCTCGGTAGGGAGGGAGACGAGCAGTACTTC
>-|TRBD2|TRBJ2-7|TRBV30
CAWSVTSGLPYEQYF
TGTGCCTGGAGTGTCACTAGCGGCTTACCCTACGAGCAGTACTTC
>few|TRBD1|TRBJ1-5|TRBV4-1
CASSQESGQGYQPQHF
TGCGCCAGCAGCCAAGAGTCGGGACAGGGGTACCAGCCCCAGCATTTT
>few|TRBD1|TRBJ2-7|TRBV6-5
CASTTNPGQPYEQYF
TGTGCCAGCACCACCAACCCGGGACAGCCCTACGAGCAGTACTTC
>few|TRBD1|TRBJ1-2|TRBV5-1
CASSEGQSYGYTF
TGCGCCAGCAGCGAGGGACAGAGCTATGGCTACACCTTC
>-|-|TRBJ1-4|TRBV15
CATSISGRSTNEKLFF
TGTGCCACCAGCATCTCTGGGAGGTCAACTAATGAAAAACTGTTTTTT
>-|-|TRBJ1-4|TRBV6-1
CASMFVRSDEKLFF
TGTGCCAGCATGTTTGTCAGGTCAGATGAAAAACTGTTTTTT
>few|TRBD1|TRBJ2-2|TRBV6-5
CASRTGGADTGELFF
TGTGCCAGCAGGACAGGGGGCGCAGACACCGGGGAGCTGTTTTTT
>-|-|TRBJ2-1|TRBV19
CASMRALSSYNEQFF
TGTGCCAGTATGAGGGCCTTAAGCTCCTACAATGAGCAGTTCTTC
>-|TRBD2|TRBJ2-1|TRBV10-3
CAISPGLAGGNEQFF
TGTGCCATCAGTCCCGGACTAGCGGGAGGTAATGAGCAGTTCTTC
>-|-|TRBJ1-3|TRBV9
CASSPWGGEVGNTIYF
TGTGCCAGCAGCCCATGGGGCGGGGAGGTAGGAAACACCATATATTTT
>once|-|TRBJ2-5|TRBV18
CASSPPIGRQAQETQYF
TGTGCCAGCTCACCACCGATAGGGAGACAGGCCCAAGAGACCCAGTACTTC
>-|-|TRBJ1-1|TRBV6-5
CASSSHSVGPGTEAFF
TGTGCCAGCAGTTCCCATTCCGTCGGTCCCGGGACTGAAGCTTTCTTT